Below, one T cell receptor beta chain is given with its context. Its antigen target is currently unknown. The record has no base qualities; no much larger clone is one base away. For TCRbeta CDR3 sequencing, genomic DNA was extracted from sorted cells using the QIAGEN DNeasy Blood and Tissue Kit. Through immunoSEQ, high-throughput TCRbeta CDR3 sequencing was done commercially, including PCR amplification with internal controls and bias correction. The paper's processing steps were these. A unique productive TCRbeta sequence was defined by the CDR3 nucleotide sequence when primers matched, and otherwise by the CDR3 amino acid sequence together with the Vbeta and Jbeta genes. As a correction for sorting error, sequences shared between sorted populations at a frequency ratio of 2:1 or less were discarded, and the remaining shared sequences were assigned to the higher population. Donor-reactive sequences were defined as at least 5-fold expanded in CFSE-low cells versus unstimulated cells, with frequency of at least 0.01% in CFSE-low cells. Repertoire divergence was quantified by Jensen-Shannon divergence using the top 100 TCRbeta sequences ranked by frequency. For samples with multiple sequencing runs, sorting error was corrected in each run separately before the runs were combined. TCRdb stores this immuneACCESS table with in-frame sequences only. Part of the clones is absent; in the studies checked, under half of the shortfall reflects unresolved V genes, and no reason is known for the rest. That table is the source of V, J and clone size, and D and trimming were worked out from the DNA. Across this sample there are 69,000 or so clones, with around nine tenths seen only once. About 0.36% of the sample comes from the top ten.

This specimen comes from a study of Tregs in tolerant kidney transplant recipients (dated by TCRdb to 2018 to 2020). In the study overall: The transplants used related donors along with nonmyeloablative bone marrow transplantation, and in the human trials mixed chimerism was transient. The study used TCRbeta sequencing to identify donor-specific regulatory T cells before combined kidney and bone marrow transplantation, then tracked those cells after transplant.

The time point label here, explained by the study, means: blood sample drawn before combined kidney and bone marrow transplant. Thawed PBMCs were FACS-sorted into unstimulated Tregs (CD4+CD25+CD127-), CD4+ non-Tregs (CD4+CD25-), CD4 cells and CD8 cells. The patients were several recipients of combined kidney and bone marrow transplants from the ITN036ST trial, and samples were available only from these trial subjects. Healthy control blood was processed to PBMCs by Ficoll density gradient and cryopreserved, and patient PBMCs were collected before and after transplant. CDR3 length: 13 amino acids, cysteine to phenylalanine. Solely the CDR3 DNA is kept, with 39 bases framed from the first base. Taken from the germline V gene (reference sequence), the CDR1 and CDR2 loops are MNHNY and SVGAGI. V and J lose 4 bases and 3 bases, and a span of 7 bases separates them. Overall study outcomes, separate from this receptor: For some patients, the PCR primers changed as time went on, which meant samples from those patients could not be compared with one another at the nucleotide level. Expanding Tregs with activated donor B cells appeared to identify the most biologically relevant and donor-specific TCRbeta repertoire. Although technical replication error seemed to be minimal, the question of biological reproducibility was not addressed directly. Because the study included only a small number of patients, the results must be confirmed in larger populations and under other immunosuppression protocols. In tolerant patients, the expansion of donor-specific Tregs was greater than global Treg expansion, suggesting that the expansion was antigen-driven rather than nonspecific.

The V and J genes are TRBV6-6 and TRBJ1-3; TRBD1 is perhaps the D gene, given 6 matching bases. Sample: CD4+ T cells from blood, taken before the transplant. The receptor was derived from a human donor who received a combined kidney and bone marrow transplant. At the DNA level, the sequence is TGTGCCAGCAGTTCACAGGGTGGAAACACCATATATTTT. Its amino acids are CASSSQGGNTIYF.